This is a list of T cell receptor beta chains from one sample in a study of blood T cell repertoires in COVID-19. Produced via immunoSEQ multiplex PCR; TCRdb's table is partial and in-frame only. The sample includes approximately 270,000 clones, approximately 80% seen only once; the top ten take about 9.6%. The specimen sequenced was peripheral blood. All receptors come from an elderly man with acute or convalescent COVID-19. Both conserved end residues are part of each CDR3. The order of the fields is V gene, clone size, J gene, D gene, CDR3 DNA, CDR3 protein. D genes are given only for firm matches. The size entry is marked missing in some rows and otherwise reads once, few, many or a size class.

TRBV5-1	.	TRBJ1-1	TRBD1	TGCGCCAGCAGCTTGGCGGCAGGGGGCGCGAGGACTGAAGCTTTCTTT	CASSLAAGGARTEAFF
TRBV24-1	once	TRBJ1-2	TRBD1	TGTGCCACCAGTGACCCGGGACAGTACTATGGCTACACCTTC	CATSDPGQYYGYTF
TRBV27	.	TRBJ1-6	.	TGTGCCAGCAGATGGGGACGGGGGAATTCACCCCTCCACTTT	CASRWGRGNSPLHF
TRBV28	.	TRBJ2-7	TRBD1	TGTGCCAGCAGTTTTATCGACAGGGGAAGCTACGAGCAGTACTTC	CASSFIDRGSYEQYF
TRBV10-3	.	TRBJ2-7	TRBD2	TGTGCCATCAGTGATGGGGGCGGGAGGGCCCCTAGGTCCTACGAGCAGTACTTC	CAISDGGGRAPRSYEQYF
TRBV21-1	.	TRBJ2-7	.	TGTGCCAGCAGGATTGTGGAGACTTTTGGGTACGAGCAGTACTTC	CASRIVETFGYEQYF
TRBV5-1	.	TRBJ2-1	.	TGCGCCAGCAGCATCTCCCCTGGACTCACTTACAATGAGCAGTTCTTC	CASSISPGLTYNEQFF
TRBV30	.	TRBJ2-2	TRBD1	TGTGCCTGGAGACCGGACAGGGGGCATAAAGTCAAGACCGGGGAGCTGTTTTTT	CAWRPDRGHKVKTGELFF
TRBV18	.	TRBJ2-5	TRBD2	TGTGCCAGCTCACCACCCGGACTAGCGGGAGGGGAGACCCAGTACTTC	CASSPPGLAGGETQYF
TRBV6-5	.	TRBJ2-7	.	TGTGCCAGCAACGGGGGGCAGGGAGGAGGCCACGAGCAGTACTTC	CASNGGQGGGHEQYF
TRBV28	.	TRBJ1-5	.	TGTGCCAGCAGGGGGGGAAGCAATCAGCCCCAGCATTTT	CASRGGSNQPQHF
TRBV7-3	once	TRBJ2-2	TRBD2	TGTGCCAGCAGCCGTAGCGGGAGCCTCAACACCGGGGAGCTGTTTTTT	CASSRSGSLNTGELFF
TRBV7-3	.	TRBJ2-1	TRBD1	TGTGCCAGCAGCTTACTTCTTTCGGACAGGGATTACAATGAGCAGTTCTTC	CASSLLLSDRDYNEQFF
TRBV5-1	.	TRBJ2-3	.	TGCGCCAGCAGCCGCGGGGGACAGGGCACAGATACGCAGTATTTT	CASSRGGQGTDTQYF
TRBV5-1	.	TRBJ2-7	TRBD2	TGCGCCAGCAGCTTGGCCGGAAGCGGGGGGCCAATCTCCTACGAGCAGTACTTC	CASSLAGSGGPISYEQYF
TRBV24-1	few	TRBJ1-3	.	TGTGCCACCAGTACAGGACATATGGGAAACACCATATATTTT	CATSTGHMGNTIYF
TRBV2	.	TRBJ1-4	.	TGTGCCAGCGCCCTAACGGGAGAAAAACTGTTTTTT	CASALTGEKLFF
TRBV28	.	TRBJ2-2	TRBD2	TGTGCCAGCAGGTCCCTAACTAGCGGGGGGCCCGGGGAGCTGTTTTTT	CASRSLTSGGPGELFF
TRBV29-1	.	TRBJ2-7	.	TGCAGCGTCCAAGGGGTGGGAGAGCAGTACTTC	CSVQGVGEQYF
TRBV24-1	.	TRBJ2-2	.	TGTGCCACCAGTGATTTTAACTGGGACACCAGGACCGGGGAGCTGTTTTTT	CATSDFNWDTRTGELFF
TRBV2	.	TRBJ1-5	.	TGTGCCAGCAGTGAAGCTGAAGGGGTTCAGCCCCAGCATTTT	CASSEAEGVQPQHF
TRBV7-9	.	TRBJ2-5	.	TGTGCCAGCAGCTTACGTGTCGGCCAAGAGACCCAGTACTTC	CASSLRVGQETQYF
TRBV10-3	.	TRBJ2-7	.	TGTGCCATCAGTAACGTGGAGGGAAACGAGCAGTACTTC	CAISNVEGNEQYF
TRBV12-3/TRBV12-4	.	TRBJ2-3	.	TGTGCCAGCCAAGTCAGGGGCACAGATACGCAGTATTTT	CASQVRGTDTQYF
TRBV6-5	.	TRBJ1-6	TRBD1	TGTGCCAGCGGGGCCCGGGACAGGGGTGTCCAACCCCTCCACTTT	CASGARDRGVQPLHF
TRBV11-2	.	TRBJ2-1	TRBD2	TGTGCCAGCAGCTTAGTCTCTAGCGGGACCTACAATGAGCAGTTCTTC	CASSLVSSGTYNEQFF
TRBV10-3	.	TRBJ2-1	TRBD2	TGTGCCATCAGTGTAGCGGGGGGGAATGAGCAGTTCTTC	CAISVAGGNEQFF
TRBV24-1	.	TRBJ1-5	.	TGTGCCACCAGTGATACAGGGTCTATCGATCAGCCCCAGCATTTT	CATSDTGSIDQPQHF
TRBV6-5	.	TRBJ2-1	.	TGTGCCAGCAGGCGCTCGGGACTCCGAGACGATGAGCAGTTCTTC	CASRRSGLRDDEQFF
TRBV30	.	TRBJ2-2	.	TGTGCCTGGCAAAGCAGGGCCCCCGGGGAGCTGTTTTTT	CAWQSRAPGELFF
TRBV27	.	TRBJ2-3	TRBD1	TGTGCCAGCAGAGTCCGACAGGGTCCAGATACGCAGTATTTT	CASRVRQGPDTQYF
TRBV18	.	TRBJ2-5	.	TGTGCCAGCTCACCACAACAGGCGGCCCAAGAGACCCAGTACTTC	CASSPQQAAQETQYF
TRBV29-1	once	TRBJ1-1	TRBD1	TGCAGCGTTGCCCGGGACAGGGTGACTGAAGCTTTCTTT	CSVARDRVTEAFF
TRBV24-1	.	TRBJ2-7	.	TGTGCCACCAGTGATGGCCGGGGGAGGAACTACGAGCAGTACTTC	CATSDGRGRNYEQYF